This TCR beta chain was recorded in a study of cytomegalovirus exposure and HLA in healthy donors. The assay was immunoSEQ multiplex PCR, and TCRdb's table has in-frame clones only and misses some. The data contain 120,000 to 150,000 clones, around nine tenths of them seen just once; the ten biggest clones take up approximately 8.7%. The CDR3 loop spans 16 amino acids. The V gene end was trimmed by 1 base and the J gene end by 0 bases; junction bases not matched to a gene: 4. Germline V gene lookup returns CDR1 SNHLY and CDR2 FYNNEI. The chain recombines TRBV2 with TRBJ2-5; 8 positions agree with TRBD2. Material: PBMCs. This clonotype was obtained from a man aged 18 to 35 in good health and CMV-seropositive. The CDR3 region is CASSEGPSGYQETQYF. CDR3 nucleotides: TGTGCCAGCAGTGAAGGGCCTAGCGGGTACCAAGAGACCCAGTACTTC.